This TCR beta chain was captured by sequencing in a study of CD8 T cells in Susac syndrome. About this clonotype: The target antigen is unknown.

TCR beta sequencing was performed on blood CD8+ and CD4+ T cells. CD8+ and CD4+ T cells were negatively isolated; TEMRA cells were FACS-enriched. Germline V CDR1 and CDR2: DFQATT, SNEGSKA (reference sequence). This CDR3 has 14 residues. Trimming left V 7 bases short and J 4 bases short, with 18 bases between. Random hexamers served to reverse transcribe roughly 0.5 to 1 ug RNA. The TCR beta CDR3 was amplified by immunoSEQ multiplex PCR across 54 Vbeta, 13 Jbeta. TCRdb redid the calling of the immunoSEQ multiplex PCR reads with MiXCR, one entry per CDR3 protein. The sample has roughly 200,000 distinct CDR3 sequences; about 95% are singletons. Findings of the study overall: The study recognized that its TCR sequencing and HLA analysis covered a relatively small number of individuals.

This receptor was taken from a human donor in good health. Input material: CD4+ T cells from PBMCs. This chain connects TRBV20-1 to TRBJ2-3, with D perhaps matching TRBD2 (6 bases). The CDR3 region is CSETSFSAADTQYF. Here the CDR3 DNA reads TGCAGTGAAACTAGCTTCTCGGCCGCAGATACGCAGTATTTT.